This entry lists 5 T cell receptor beta chains sequenced from one sample in a study of cytomegalovirus exposure and HLA in healthy donors. A multiplex PCR was run with 60 Vbeta primers and 13 Jbeta primers. Clones were sequenced by immunoSEQ multiplex PCR, and TCRdb holds only the in-frame ones, with some missing. The sample has 20,000 to 25,000 clones, and its top ten clones hold over 20%. Material for sequencing was PBMCs. These receptors came from a man in his sixties in good health and CMV-seropositive.

This sequence joins TRBV7-8 and TRBJ1-1; D perhaps matches TRBD1 (5 bases). This CDR3 comprises 14 residues. Trimming shortened V by 4 bases and J by 2 bases, and 11 bases separated the two germline ends. The germline gives CDR1 SGHVS, CDR2 FQNEAQ. The CDR3 region has the DNA TGTGCCAGCAGCTCCGGACAAGGAAACACTGAAGCTTTCTTT. Translated: CASSSGQGNTEAFF.

The chain joins TRBV18 to TRBJ1-5; a weak D match, TRBD1 (6 bases). Germline CDR1 KGHSH, CDR2 LQKENI. This CDR3 has 14 amino acids. The V end lost 4 bases, the J end lost 4 bases, and 11 bases lay between the germline ends. CDR3 nucleotide sequence: TGTGCCAGCTCACTTCTGGACAGTAATCAGCCCCAGCATTTT. This translates into CASSLLDSNQPQHF.

J is TRBJ2-2 and V is TRBV19; 10 positions agree with TRBD2. The V gene end was trimmed by 7 bases and the J gene end by 3 bases; junction bases not matched to a gene: 5. The CDR3 sequence is 15 residues long. Germline CDR1 is LNHDA and CDR2 is SQIVND (reference sequence). DNA of the CDR3: TGTGCCAGTACTAGGACTAGCGGATACACCGGGGAGCTGTTTTTT. Amino acid sequence: CASTRTSGYTGELFF.

The genes are TRBV29-1 and TRBJ2-7; a possible D gene is TRBD2 (6 bases). The V gene's germline CDR1 is SQVTM and CDR2 ANQGSEA. The CDR3 loop spans 13 amino acids. Trimming removed 6 bases from V and 2 bases from J, with 14 bases in between. CDR3 DNA: TGCAGCGTGGAGACGGGGGACGCCTACGAGCAGTACTTC. This translates into CSVETGDAYEQYF.

This chain uses TRBV5-1 with TRBJ2-2; 10 bases align to TRBD2. Per germline, CDR1 SGHRS and CDR2 YFSETQ. J lost 3 bases, V lost 7 bases, and 9 bases had no gene match. This CDR3 has 16 amino acids. The CDR3 spells CASSLAGVRDTGELFF. CDR3 DNA sequence: TGCGCCAGCTCCCTAGCGGGAGTTAGGGACACCGGGGAGCTGTTTTTT. Variable domain in full (rest from reference TRBV5-1 and TRBJ2-2): KAGVTQTPRYLIKTRGQQVTLSCSPISGHRSVSWYQQTPGQGLQFLFEYFSETQRNKGNFPGRFSGRQFSNSRSEMNVSTLELGDSALYLCASSLAGVRDTGELFFGEGSRLTVL.